These 15 T cell receptor beta chains came from one sample sequenced in a study of naive and memory T cell subsets. Two oligonucleotides, mixed equimolar, formed the beta constant-region primer covering TRBC1 and TRBC2. The ligated cDNA underwent four PCR rounds using SP2 and nested alpha and beta constant-region primers. MiXCR, applied by TCRdb to the UMI-ligation and nested PCR reads, yields one record per CDR3 protein. The sample has over 110,000 distinct CDR3 sequences, approximately 20% seen once. Overall study results and limits: Naive repertoires, especially CD8, held a few larger clonotypes, possibly memory cells re-expressing CD45RA.

Their antigens remain unidentified. Sequencing was performed on naive CD8+ T cells from blood. Receptors were obtained from a human donor in good health.

This rearrangement joins TRBV2 to TRBJ2-2, with 7 bases fitting TRBD2. This CDR3 is 17 amino acids long. Germline CDR1 SNHLY, CDR2 FYNNEI. V was clipped by 6 bases and J by 4 bases; unmatched bases: 14. As DNA, the CDR3 is TGTGCCAGCAGCGATCCCGGGGAGGGTGTTGGCACCGGGGAGCTGTTTTTT. This sequence encodes CASSDPGEGVGTGELFF. The full variable domain, completed using reference TRBV2 and TRBJ2-2, is EPEVTQTPSHQVTQMGQEVILRCVPISNHLYFYWYRQILGQKVEFLVSFYNNEISEKSEIFDDQFSVERPDGSNFTLKIRSTKLEDSAMYFCASSDPGEGVGTGELFFGEGSRLTVL.

This clonotype was detected only a few times. J is TRBJ2-1 and V is TRBV11-3, with TRBD1 as a possible D gene (5 bases). The CDR3 covers 16 residues. Trimming cost V 4 bases and J 2 bases, with 15 bases left between them. Germline assignment: CDR1 SGHNT and CDR2 YENEEA. The CDR3 DNA sequence: TGTGCCAGCAGCTCCAGGGATAGTGGTACCTACAATGAGCAGTTCTTC. It codes for CASSSRDSGTYNEQFF.

The chain has TRBV15 and TRBJ1-4; D uncertain. Germline assignment: CDR1 LNHNV and CDR2 YYDKDF (reference sequence). This CDR3 has 13 amino acids. Trimming took off 4 bases at V and 7 bases at J, with 10 bases between the two ends. The DNA for the CDR3 is TGTGCCACCAGCACCGAAGGAGGTGAAAAACTGTTTTTT. This sequence encodes CATSTEGGEKLFF.

The chain couples TRBV28 to TRBJ1-4; tentatively, D is TRBD1 (6 bases). V gave up 4 bases and J gave up 8 bases, with 14 bases separating them. Germline V CDR1 and CDR2: MDHEN, SYDVKM. This CDR3 is 14 amino acids long. The CDR3 protein is CASSSQGQPEKLFF. The CDR3 DNA reads TGTGCCAGCAGTTCCCAAGGACAGCCGGAAAAACTGTTTTTT.

For this clonotype: Compared with germline, one end of the junction differs, possibly owing to a read error. V and J are TRBV20-1 and TRBJ2-7; 12 bases fit TRBD2. The length of the CDR3 is 17 residues. From germline, CDR1 is DFQATT and CDR2 SNEGSKA (reference sequence). The CDR3, as DNA: TGCAGGGCTAGAGACTTGAGCGGACTAGCGGGAAGTTACGAGCAGTACTTC. Translation gives CRARDLSGLAGSYEQYF.

This rearrangement joins TRBV6-5 to TRBJ1-5; D is possibly TRBD1 (6 bases). V was pared by 6 bases and J by 4 bases, with 13 bases between. The CDR3 covers 14 residues. The germline V gene has CDR1 MNHEY and CDR2 SVGAGI. In DNA, the CDR3 is TGTGCCAGCAGCGAGGACAGACTAAATCAGCCCCAGCATTTT. It specifies CASSEDRLNQPQHF.

The chain combines TRBV7-8 with TRBJ2-1; D is undetermined. CDR1 SGHVS and CDR2 FQNEAQ come from the germline V gene. V gave up 2 bases and J gave up 6 bases, with 8 bases separating them. This CDR3 comprises 13 residues. This CDR3 reads CASSLRVSNEQFF. CDR3 coding DNA: TGTGCCAGCAGCTTAAGGGTAAGCAATGAGCAGTTCTTC.

The chain has TRBV29-1 and TRBJ1-1, with no clear D. V was trimmed by 5 bases and J by 4 bases, leaving 11 bases between them. This CDR3 is 12 amino acids long. Germline V lookup: CDR1 SQVTM, CDR2 ANQGSEA. The CDR3 DNA follows: TGCAGCGTTTCGGGGTCTTCCACTGAAGCTTTCTTT. This translates into CSVSGSSTEAFF.

There are a few counts of this clonotype. The genes are TRBV6-6 and TRBJ1-2; D remains ambiguous. The germline gives CDR1 MNHNY, CDR2 SVGAGI (reference sequence). This CDR3 spans 13 amino acids. Trimming removed 7 bases from V and 5 bases from J, with 14 bases in between. CDR3 residues: CASTVTVKYGYTF. In DNA, the CDR3 is TGTGCCAGCACCGTAACAGTGAAATATGGCTACACCTTC.

This clonotype was observed a few times. The chain is built from TRBV7-9 and TRBJ1-1; D ambiguous. Germline lookup yields CDR1 SEHNR and CDR2 FQNEAQ (reference sequence). V lost 5 bases and J lost 9, with 16 bases in between. CDR3 size: 13 residues. CDR3 sequence reads: CASSLLARPKAFF. The CDR3, as DNA: TGTGCCAGCAGCCTTCTAGCTAGACCTAAAGCTTTCTTT.

This clonotype occurred a few times. The chain carries TRBV27 and TRBJ1-2; D not resolved. The ends were cut back, 7 bases at V and 7 bases at J, with 16 bases in the middle. The CDR3 is made up of 13 amino acids. The V gene's germline CDR1 is MNHEY and CDR2 SMNVEV (reference sequence). In nucleotides, the CDR3 is TGTGCCAGCACCGATCTCCCGAGTCTTGGCTACACCTTC. This encodes CASTDLPSLGYTF.

This clonotype has only a few counts. The chain has TRBV29-1 and TRBJ1-1; no reliable D call. The length of the CDR3 is 12 residues. Germline V lookup: CDR1 SQVTM, CDR2 ANQGSEA. Trimming took off 4 bases at V and 1 base at J, with 7 bases between the two ends. This CDR3 reads CSVVAGNTEAFF. CDR3 DNA sequence: TGCAGCGTTGTTGCAGGGAACACTGAAGCTTTCTTT.

V is TRBV9 and J is TRBJ2-1; possibly TRBD1 for D (6 bases). The CDR3 spans 13 residues. V lost 2 bases and J lost 8, with 11 bases in between. Germline CDR1 SGDLS, CDR2 YYNGEE. The CDR3 DNA is TGTGCCAGCAGCGTGACAGGAAACCATGAGCAGTTCTTC. Protein product: CASSVTGNHEQFF.

This clonotype turned up a few times. V usage is TRBV28 and J usage is TRBJ2-7; TRBD1 is a possible D gene (6 bases). This CDR3 contains 13 residues. Germline loops: CDR1 MDHEN, CDR2 SYDVKM. V lost 9 bases, J lost 6 bases, and 18 bases lay in between. The CDR3 loop is CARLRDTPLEQYF. The CDR3 DNA sequence: TGTGCCAGGCTGAGGGACACTCCTCTCGAGCAGTACTTC.

The CDR3 nucleotides read TGTGCCAGCAGCTTGGGGACTAGCGGGACTAGCACAGATACGCAGTATTTT. This sequence encodes CASSLGTSGTSTDTQYF. The chain uses TRBV7-3 and TRBJ2-3; 13 nucleotides agree with TRBD2. This CDR3 is 17 amino acids long. Per the germline V gene, CDR1 is SGHTA and CDR2 is FQGTGA. With V trimmed by 3 bases and J by 0 bases, 3 bases remained unmatched. Full variable domain (remainder filled in from reference TRBV7-3 and TRBJ2-3): GAGVSQTPSNKVTEKGKYVELRCDPISGHTALYWYRQSLGQGPEFLIYFQGTGAADDSGLPNDRFFAVRPEGSVSTLKIQRTERGDSAVYLCASSLGTSGTSTDTQYFGPGTRLTVL.